This T cell receptor beta chain derives from a study of blood T cell repertoires in COVID-19. Study at large: The study drew acute and convalescent COVID-19 samples from the United States, Italy and Spain. PBMCs, B-cell-depleted T cells, or T cells were the source of the cDNA or gDNA that made up the material.

As processed by the authors: Scientists estimated how many nucleated cells there were by amplifying reference gene primers. Clones were read by immunoSEQ multiplex PCR, and TCRdb kept only the in-frame ones, dropping some. The DNA gave D and trimming, while V, J and clone size come from that table. Among approximately 100,000 clones listed, less than 85% were seen once. Per germline, CDR1 MNHEY and CDR2 SMNVEV (reference sequence). V was shortened by 1 base and J by 1 base, with 7 bases between the two germline ends. This CDR3 comprises 14 residues. Material: peripheral blood. The TCR originated in a woman aged 55-75 years with acute or convalescent COVID-19. The V call is TRBV27, the J call TRBJ1-1; D is possibly TRBD1 (5 bases). The CDR3 loop reads CASSLYDRNTEAFF. CDR3 coding DNA: TGTGCCAGCAGTTTATATGACAGGAACACTGAAGCTTTCTTT.